The next 30 T cell receptor beta chains were all read from a single sample in a study of blood T cell repertoires in COVID-19. Repertoires were generated with immunoSEQ multiplex PCR, while TCRdb's copy carries only in-frame clones and drops some. The sample carries tens of thousands of clones, around 80% recorded once. The sequenced material came from peripheral blood. These receptor sequences come from a man older than 75 with active or convalescent COVID-19.

This clone has just one count. The chain combines TRBV11-3 with TRBJ1-3; possible D gene TRBD1, 5 bases. The length of the CDR3 is 13 residues. From germline, CDR1 is SGHNT and CDR2 YENEEA. V lost 5 bases and J lost 3, with 8 bases in between. DNA of the CDR3: TGTGCCAGCAGCCCCGACAGTGGAAACACCATATATTTT. Translated: CASSPDSGNTIYF.

The V gene is TRBV5-1, the J gene TRBJ2-1, with TRBD2 matching 7 bases. The length of the CDR3 is 17 residues. The ends lost 0 bases at V and 0 bases at J; junction bases unmatched: 6. Germline V gene data show CDR1 as SGHRS and CDR2 as YFSETQ. In nucleotides, the CDR3 is TGCGCCAGCAGCTTGGCTGCCCGCGGGAGCTCCTACAATGAGCAGTTCTTC. It specifies CASSLAARGSSYNEQFF.

The genes are TRBV28 and TRBJ1-5; D is unclear. This CDR3 is 15 amino acids long. Trimming took 1 base from V and 0 from J, leaving 7 bases between them. Germline V CDR1 and CDR2: MDHEN, SYDVKM. The CDR3 nucleotides read TGTGCCAGCAGTTTATTGGCAGGTAGCAATCAGCCCCAGCATTTT. Translating gives CASSLLAGSNQPQHF.

The chain recombines TRBV6-5 with TRBJ1-1; no reliable D call. V was trimmed by 4 bases and J by 0 bases, leaving 9 bases between them. The CDR3 spans 14 residues. Germline V lookup: CDR1 MNHEY, CDR2 SVGAGI. DNA of the CDR3: TGTGCCAGCAGTTGGCGGTTGGTGAACACTGAAGCTTTCTTT. Translating gives CASSWRLVNTEAFF.

This sequence joins TRBV6-1 and TRBJ1-4; weak D call: TRBD1 (5 bases). The V and J ends lost 7 bases and 2 bases respectively, with 8 bases between them. The CDR3 runs 13 residues. Germline-derived CDR1 and CDR2 are MNHNS and SASEGT. The CDR3 nucleotides read TGTGCCAGCAAAGGGGCGACTAATGAAAAACTGTTTTTT. It translates to CASKGATNEKLFF.

The chain carries TRBV5-1 and TRBJ2-1, with D perhaps matching TRBD2 (6 bases). V was trimmed by 4 bases and J by 0 bases, leaving 14 bases between them. Germline assignment: CDR1 SGHRS and CDR2 YFSETQ. The CDR3 has 16 amino acids. Here the CDR3 reads CASSTGLKSSYNEQFF. CDR3 DNA sequence: TGCGCCAGCAGCACGGGACTTAAGAGCTCCTACAATGAGCAGTTCTTC.

CDR3 nucleotide sequence: TGTGCCAGCAGCCAGCTAGCGGAAGAGACCCAGTACTTC. It codes for CASSQLAEETQYF. V usage is TRBV3-1 (or the pseudogene TRBV3-2) and J usage is TRBJ2-5; TRBD2 matches at 7 bases. The V segment lost 3 bases and the J segment 3 bases; nucleotides outside the gene matches: 1. CDR3 size: 13 residues. The germline V gene encodes CDR1 LGHDT and CDR2 YNNKEL (reference sequence).

The genes are TRBV10-3 and TRBJ2-7, with D maybe TRBD1 (5 bases). Germline V gives CDR1 ENHRY, CDR2 SYGVKD. This CDR3 has 12 residues. Between the trimmed V and J ends, which lost 7 bases and 0 bases, there was a span of 7 bases. The CDR3 DNA reads as TGTGCCATCACGGACACCTCCTACGAGCAGTACTTC. It yields the protein CAITDTSYEQYF.

V and J are TRBV7-2 and TRBJ2-3, with 8 nucleotides matching TRBD2. CDR3 length: 15 residues. From germline, CDR1 is SGHTA and CDR2 FQGNSA. V dropped 4 bases and J dropped 5; count of bases not matched to a gene: 8. For the CDR3, the DNA is TGTGCCAGCAGCTCTTCGGGGGGGCGTAGAGATACGCAGTATTTT. This encodes CASSSSGGRRDTQYF.

Only one count was recorded for this clone. V usage is TRBV6-2 or TRBV6-3 and J usage is TRBJ2-7, with 8 nucleotides matching TRBD1. The CDR3 has 13 amino acids. V trimming: 5 bases; J trimming: 2 bases; junction bases outside the gene matches: 2. Germline CDR1 MNHEY, CDR2 SVGEGT. The CDR3 region has the DNA TGTGCCAGCAGTAAGGGACAGGCCTACGAGCAGTACTTC. This encodes CASSKGQAYEQYF.

Note on this clone: Germline and junction disagree at one end, which may indicate a read error. The chain uses TRBV27 and TRBJ2-1; TRBD1 is a possible D gene (6 bases). This CDR3 is 17 amino acids long. Per germline, CDR1 MNHEY and CDR2 SMNVEV (reference sequence). The CDR3 DNA follows: TGTGCCGGCAGTTTAGGACAGACTACGAGCTCCTACAATGAGCAGTTCTTC. It yields the protein CAGSLGQTTSSYNEQFF.

V gene TRBV14 combines with J gene TRBJ2-7; TRBD1 agrees at 9 bases. The ends lost 6 bases at V and 1 base at J; junction bases unmatched: 13. Germline CDR1 reads SGHDN; CDR2 reads FVKESK. The length of the CDR3 is 17 residues. DNA for the CDR3: TGTGCCAGCAGTCCCCTGGGACAGGGCTTACGATCCTACGAGCAGTACTTC. Translating gives CASSPLGQGLRSYEQYF.

The V call is TRBV27, the J call TRBJ1-1; D gene ambiguous. Germline values: CDR1 MNHEY, CDR2 SMNVEV (reference sequence). Deletions cut 9 bases from V and 2 bases from J, with 22 bases between. The CDR3 sequence is 16 residues long. The CDR3 sequence: CASMRAPGSINTEAFF. CDR3 coding DNA: TGTGCCAGTATGCGGGCCCCGGGGTCCATAAACACTGAAGCTTTCTTT.

This clone was detected once. The rearrangement links TRBV7-2 to TRBJ2-3; 15 bases match TRBD2. The CDR3 is 15 amino acids. Trimming cost V 5 bases and J 6 bases; bases outside gene matches: 3. Germline V gene sequence: CDR1 SGHTA, CDR2 FQGNSA. The CDR3 DNA sequence: TGTGCCAGCAGCCACGGACTAGCGGGAGGGGATACGCAGTATTTT. Translation gives CASSHGLAGGDTQYF.

This clone was counted a single time. The chain links TRBV2 to TRBJ1-5, with D possibly being TRBD1 (6 bases). The germline CDR1 and CDR2 sequences are SNHLY and FYNNEI. Trimming took off 4 bases at V and 2 bases at J, with 12 bases between the two ends. The CDR3 totals 15 residues. The CDR3 DNA reads TGTGCCAGCAGTGCAGGGGCTGTGGGCAATCAGCCCCAGCATTTT. It yields the protein CASSAGAVGNQPQHF.

The gene calls are TRBV7-2 and TRBJ1-4; 9 bases match TRBD1. Germline lookup yields CDR1 SGHTA and CDR2 FQGNSA. This CDR3 is 15 amino acids long. V lost 4 bases, J lost 7 bases, and 7 bases stayed unmatched. CDR3 DNA: TGTGCCAGCAGCTCATCGACAGGGGGAGGTGAAAAACTGTTTTTT. Protein sequence: CASSSSTGGGEKLFF.

The V call is TRBV7-2, the J call TRBJ1-2, with 10 bases that match TRBD1. From germline, CDR1 is SGHTA and CDR2 FQGNSA. Unmatched junction bases numbered 6, after V lost 1 base and J lost 7 bases. The CDR3 runs 15 residues. CDR3 amino acids: CASSLEGTGVGGYTF. As DNA, the CDR3 is TGTGCCAGCAGCTTAGAGGGGACAGGGGTGGGTGGCTACACCTTC.

V is TRBV2 and J is TRBJ2-5, with D unclear. The CDR3 sequence is 13 residues long. Germline V lookup: CDR1 SNHLY, CDR2 FYNNEI. V was clipped by 7 bases and J by 5 bases, with 14 bases between them. The CDR3 reads CASTAHSGETQYF. The DNA of the CDR3 is TGTGCCAGCACCGCCCATAGTGGTGAGACCCAGTACTTC.

The sample holds a few counts of this clone. Other DNA sequences within the sample encode an identical CDR3. J is TRBJ2-7 and V is TRBV6-2 or TRBV6-3; 13 nucleotides agree with TRBD2. CDR1 and CDR2 (germline): MNHEY, SVGEGT. CDR3 length: 14 residues. V shed 5 bases and J 2 bases; nucleotides not matched to a gene: 0. This CDR3 is CASSGLAGAYEQYF. DNA of the CDR3: TGTGCCAGCAGTGGACTAGCGGGAGCCTACGAGCAGTACTTC.

The J gene is TRBJ1-1, the V gene TRBV5-1; 9 positions match TRBD1. This CDR3 has 16 amino acids. V was pared by 4 bases and J by 8 bases, with 15 bases of the junction left unmatched. The germline CDR1 and CDR2 sequences are SGHRS and YFSETQ. Here the CDR3 reads CASSGTGSRGREEAFF. DNA for the CDR3: TGCGCCAGCAGCGGGACAGGGTCTAGGGGTAGGGAAGAAGCTTTCTTT.

A single count supports this clone. The chain is built from TRBV6-6 and TRBJ2-1; 8 nucleotides line up with TRBD2. V trimming: 5 bases; J trimming: 5 bases; junction bases outside the gene matches: 8. The germline V gene has CDR1 MNHNY and CDR2 SVGAGI (reference sequence). The CDR3 consists of 15 residues. CDR3 loop: CASSARGGGNNEQFF. The CDR3 DNA is TGTGCCAGCAGTGCCCGGGGGGGAGGGAACAATGAGCAGTTCTTC.

The sample holds one count of this clone. The genes are TRBV28 and TRBJ2-1; 8 bases are a match to TRBD1. J was trimmed by 9 bases and V by 5 bases; bases with no gene match: 9. CDR3 size: 14 residues. Germline loops: CDR1 MDHEN, CDR2 SYDVKM. CDR3 in DNA: TGTGCCAGCAGTCCTAACAGGGGGGCCGGTGAGCAGTTCTTC. It translates to CASSPNRGAGEQFF. Combining the CDR3 with reference TRBV28 and TRBJ2-1 gives the whole variable domain DVKVTQSSRYLVKRTGEKVFLECVQDMDHENMFWYRQDPGLGLRLIYFSYDVKMKEKGDIPEGYSVSREKKERFSLILESASTNQTSMYLCASSPNRGAGEQFFGPGTRLTVL.

V usage is TRBV3-1 (or the pseudogene TRBV3-2) and J usage is TRBJ2-7; 7 nucleotides align to TRBD1. The germline gives CDR1 LGHDT, CDR2 YNNKEL (reference sequence). The CDR3 loop spans 14 amino acids. The V segment lost 5 bases and the J segment 4 bases; nucleotides outside the gene matches: 8. CDR3 in DNA: TGTGCCAGCAGCGCAGGGACAGAGGGTTACGAGCAGTACTTC. This sequence encodes CASSAGTEGYEQYF.

The chain is built from TRBV5-1 and TRBJ2-2; perhaps TRBD2 as D (6 bases). Germline V gene data show CDR1 as SGHRS and CDR2 as YFSETQ. The CDR3 consists of 16 residues. Deletions cut 6 bases from V and 6 bases from J, with 21 bases between. This chain's CDR3 is CASTYSGGAVSGELFF. The CDR3 DNA reads as TGCGCCAGCACCTATAGCGGCGGGGCCGTCTCCGGGGAGCTGTTTTTT.

The chain is built from TRBV19 and TRBJ1-6; no clear D. The V gene's germline CDR1 is LNHDA and CDR2 SQIVND (reference sequence). Trimming cost V 5 bases and J 1 base, with 9 bases left between them. The CDR3 covers 15 residues. The CDR3 DNA sequence: TGTGCCAGTAGTTACAGTATTTCCTATAATTCACCCCTCCACTTT. Translation: CASSYSISYNSPLHF.

A single count supports this clone. The chain links TRBV3-1 (or the pseudogene TRBV3-2) to TRBJ2-2, with D possibly being TRBD1 (5 bases). Trimming removed 0 bases at V and 6 bases at J, with 14 bases between. This CDR3 region has 16 residues. Germline CDR1 is LGHDT and CDR2 is YNNKEL (reference sequence). The CDR3 spells CASSQDRRGSAGELFF. CDR3 nucleotides: TGTGCCAGCAGCCAAGACCGAAGGGGCTCGGCCGGGGAGCTGTTTTTT.

This sequence joins TRBV27 and TRBJ2-1; 7 nucleotides agree with TRBD2. Germline trimming cut 6 bases from V and 5 bases from J; bases unmatched to any gene: 10. In germline, CDR1 is MNHEY, CDR2 SMNVEV (reference sequence). This CDR3 contains 15 residues. The CDR3 is CASRQTSALDNEQFF. In DNA, the CDR3 is TGTGCCAGCAGACAAACTAGCGCATTGGACAATGAGCAGTTCTTC.

The CDR3 is CATSTSDRGWETQYF. The CDR3 nucleotides read TGTGCCACCAGCACTTCTGACAGGGGGTGGGAGACCCAGTACTTC. V usage is TRBV15 and J usage is TRBJ2-5; 9 bases align to TRBD1. The CDR3 spans 15 residues. With 4 bases clipped from V and 5 bases from J, the junction kept 8 bases outside the gene matches. Looked up from germline, CDR1 is LNHNV and CDR2 is YYDKDF (reference sequence).

The chain uses TRBV5-6 and TRBJ1-2; TRBD1 matches 8 bases. CDR1 and CDR2 (germline): SGHDT, YYEEEE. V was pared by 1 base and J by 8 bases, with 7 bases of the junction left unmatched. The CDR3 loop spans 14 amino acids. The CDR3 spells CASSLNYRGVGYTF. DNA for the CDR3: TGTGCCAGCAGCTTGAACTACAGGGGGGTAGGCTACACCTTC.

This clone was observed a single time. The chain links TRBV6-5 to TRBJ1-5; 7 bases map to TRBD1. Trimming cost V 4 bases and J 5 bases; bases outside gene matches: 2. The CDR3 contains 13 residues. The germline CDR1 and CDR2 sequences are MNHEY and SVGAGI. CDR3 sequence reads: CASSLQGYQPQHF. The CDR3 DNA reads as TGTGCCAGCAGTTTACAGGGGTATCAGCCCCAGCATTTT.